This T cell receptor beta chain was sequenced in a study of control samples from healthy donors and cancer patients. Clones were sequenced by immunoSEQ multiplex PCR, and TCRdb holds only the in-frame ones, with some missing. The sample holds around 67,000 clones; around 90% are singletons and the top ten take around 5.1%. The source of this sequence is a man aged 60 to 75 with colorectal cancer. The source material was PBMCs.

The CDR3: CASSYPGQFPLHF. CDR3 nucleotide sequence: TGTGCCAGCAGTTACCCCGGACAGTTCCCCCTCCACTTT. The chain couples TRBV6-5 to TRBJ1-6, with D tentatively TRBD1 (6 bases). Per germline, CDR1 MNHEY and CDR2 SVGAGI. V was trimmed by 2 bases and J by 13 bases, leaving 12 bases between them. The CDR3 covers 13 residues.